The 30 T cell receptor beta chains in this list originate from one sample, sequenced in a study of blood T cell repertoires in COVID-19. TCRdb's table, derived via immunoSEQ multiplex PCR, lists solely in-frame clones and lacks some. The sample yields 150,000 to 200,000 clones, roughly four fifths seen once. The specimen was peripheral blood. The receptors here all came from a human donor in a cohort sampled during active COVID-19.

The genes are TRBV19 and TRBJ2-5; D uncertain. The V and J ends lost 0 bases and 3 bases respectively, with 5 bases between them. The CDR3 has 13 residues. Germline assignment: CDR1 LNHDA and CDR2 SQIVND (reference sequence). CDR3 in amino acids: CASSIDTEETQYF. CDR3 nucleotide sequence: TGTGCCAGTAGTATAGATACAGAAGAGACCCAGTACTTC.

This clone was recorded a few times. The chain carries TRBV4-1 and TRBJ2-5; a weak D match, TRBD1 (6 bases). With 4 bases removed from V and 5 bases from J, the gap between germline ends came to 11 bases. This CDR3 spans 13 amino acids. The V gene's germline CDR1 is MGHRA and CDR2 YSYEKL. The CDR3 spells CASSLQGLETQYF. In nucleotides, the CDR3 is TGCGCCAGCAGCCTACAGGGTCTTGAGACCCAGTACTTC.

The chain employs TRBV10-3 and TRBJ2-6; 7 nucleotides line up with TRBD1. This CDR3 is built from 18 residues. Trimming took 3 bases from V and 0 from J; bases not matched to a gene: 8. From germline, CDR1 is ENHRY and CDR2 SYGVKD. In nucleotides, the CDR3 is TGTGCCATCAGTGACAGGGGGTTGTCCACCTCTGGGGCCAACGTCCTGACTTTC. Translating gives CAISDRGLSTSGANVLTF.

This chain connects TRBV27 to TRBJ1-4; no clear D gene. V dropped 3 bases and J dropped 8 bases, with 13 bases sitting between them. CDR1 MNHEY and CDR2 SMNVEV come from the germline V gene (reference sequence). The CDR3 has 14 amino acids. The CDR3 sequence: CASSLSPPGEKLFF. CDR3 DNA: TGTGCCAGCAGTTTGAGCCCCCCGGGGGAAAAACTGTTTTTT.

J is TRBJ2-7 and V is TRBV4-1; TRBD1 matches 7 bases. Germline V gene lookup returns CDR1 MGHRA and CDR2 YSYEKL. CDR3 length equals 15 residues. After removal of 0 bases from V and 2 bases from J, the junction contained 4 bases not matched to a gene. The CDR3, as DNA: TGCGCCAGCAGCCAAGACGATGGGACAGCCTACGAGCAGTACTTC. This translates into CASSQDDGTAYEQYF.

The CDR3 nucleotides are TGTGCCAGCACCTCCGCCACAGGAATCGCCGGGGAGCTGTTTTTT. It yields the protein CASTSATGIAGELFF. The chain combines TRBV6-6 with TRBJ2-2, with D maybe TRBD1 (5 bases). The CDR3 spans 15 residues. Germline-derived CDR1 and CDR2 are MNHNY and SVGAGI (reference sequence). Trimming took 7 bases from V and 6 from J, leaving 18 bases between them.

The CDR3 is CASSNLQGRSYEQYF. For the CDR3, the DNA is TGTGCCAGCAGCAACCTTCAGGGAAGGTCGTACGAGCAGTACTTC. This chain uses TRBV21-1 with TRBJ2-7; the table assigns TRBD1, which was not confirmed against the DNA. TRBV21-1 is described as a pseudogene. The CDR3 runs 15 residues.

This clone was detected only once. V gene TRBV19 combines with J gene TRBJ2-1; the match to TRBD1 covers 10 bases. Looked up from germline, CDR1 is LNHDA and CDR2 is SQIVND (reference sequence). CDR3 length: 13 residues. V shed 7 bases, J shed 8 bases, and the junction held 5 bases outside the gene matches. The CDR3 sequence: CASKGTGAYEQFF. In DNA, the CDR3 is TGTGCCAGTAAGGGGACAGGGGCGTATGAGCAGTTCTTC.

On this clone itself: Other DNA sequences in the same sample also yield this CDR3. This chain links TRBV9 with TRBJ2-3, with a weak D call TRBD2 (6 bases). Per the germline V gene, CDR1 is SGDLS and CDR2 is YYNGEE. V gave up 0 bases and J gave up 5 bases, with 7 bases separating them. The CDR3 extends over 13 amino acids. The CDR3 sequence is CASSVGGEDTQYF. CDR3 coding DNA: TGTGCCAGCAGCGTAGGCGGGGAAGATACGCAGTATTTT. Combining the CDR3 with reference TRBV9 and TRBJ2-3 gives the whole variable domain DSGVTQTPKHLITATGQRVTLRCSPRSGDLSVYWYQQSLDQGLQFLIQYYNGEERAKGNILERFSAQQFPDLHSELNLSSLELGDSALYFCASSVGGEDTQYFGPGTRLTVL.

Concerning this clone itself: Compared with germline, one end of the junction differs, possibly owing to a read error. The chain is built from TRBV7-7 and TRBJ2-1, with D possibly TRBD2 on 5 matching bases. CDR1 and CDR2 (germline): SSHAT, FNYEAQ (reference sequence). The CDR3 is 15 residues long. The CDR3 spells CASSLDGLAGNEQFF. CDR3 DNA sequence: TGTGCTAGCAGCTTAGACGGGCTAGCTGGCAATGAGCAGTTCTTC.

The chain recombines TRBV10-3 with TRBJ1-4, with D possibly being TRBD1 (6 bases). CDR1 ENHRY and CDR2 SYGVKD come from the germline V gene. V lost 10 bases and J lost 8, with 23 bases in between. CDR3 length equals 15 residues. The CDR3 sequence: CATRRGGPGTEKLFF. The CDR3 DNA reads as TGTGCCACCAGAAGGGGGGGTCCCGGCACCGAAAAACTGTTTTTT.

J is TRBJ2-2 and V is TRBV24-1; D might be TRBD1 (6 bases). V gave up 3 bases and J gave up 2 bases, with 15 bases separating them. The CDR3 covers 17 residues. Germline V gene sequence: CDR1 KGHDR, CDR2 SFDVKD. The CDR3 sequence: CATSDTLTGLNTGELFF. The CDR3 DNA reads TGTGCCACCAGTGATACCCTAACAGGGTTAAACACCGGGGAGCTGTTTTTT.

The V call is TRBV5-1, the J call TRBJ2-7, with a possible D match to TRBD2 (6 bases). Germline values: CDR1 SGHRS, CDR2 YFSETQ. CDR3 length: 14 amino acids. Deletions cut 8 bases from V and 4 bases from J, with 19 bases between. CDR3 residues: CASQSGGAAYEQYF. The CDR3 nucleotides read TGCGCCAGTCAAAGCGGCGGGGCCGCGTACGAGCAGTACTTC.

The chain couples TRBV15 to TRBJ1-4; unclear D gene. V was shortened by 5 bases and J by 12 bases, with 19 bases between the two germline ends. The CDR3 length is 14 residues. Germline V CDR1 and CDR2: LNHNV, YYDKDF (reference sequence). The CDR3 DNA reads as TGTGCCACCAGCTTAGGATCCAGCGGGGTGGAACTGTTTTTT. Translating it yields CATSLGSSGVELFF.

This clone has just a few counts. The CDR3 DNA is TGCGCCAGCAGCTTGACTAGCGGGGGGCGCTTCTTC. Amino acid sequence: CASSLTSGGRFF. The chain has TRBV5-1 and TRBJ2-1; TRBD2 matches 12 bases. The CDR3 covers 12 residues. V shed 1 base and J 16 bases; nucleotides not matched to a gene: 3. Germline V gene data show CDR1 as SGHRS and CDR2 as YFSETQ. Drawing the rest from reference TRBV5-1 and TRBJ2-1, the complete variable domain is KAGVTQTPRYLIKTRGQQVTLSCSPISGHRSVSWYQQTPGQGLQFLFEYFSETQRNKGNFPGRFSGRQFSNSRSEMNVSTLELGDSALYLCASSLTSGGRFFGPGTRLTVL.

J is TRBJ2-5 and V is TRBV7-9, with TRBD1 as a possible D gene (6 bases). CDR1 SEHNR and CDR2 FQNEAQ come from the germline V gene (reference sequence). The CDR3 consists of 14 residues. With 5 bases removed from V and 1 base from J, the gap between germline ends came to 11 bases. This CDR3 reads CASSQDRIQETQYF. The CDR3 DNA sequence: TGTGCCAGCAGCCAAGACAGGATCCAAGAGACCCAGTACTTC.

This clone was observed a few times. The chain couples TRBV5-1 to TRBJ2-5; D might be TRBD1 (6 bases). CDR3 length: 14 residues. Germline assignment: CDR1 SGHRS and CDR2 YFSETQ. The V and J ends lost 5 bases and 5 bases respectively, with 16 bases between them. The CDR3 sequence: CASRGGQLGETQYF. CDR3 coding DNA: TGCGCCAGCAGAGGAGGACAGTTGGGGGAGACCCAGTACTTC.

V gene TRBV2 combines with J gene TRBJ2-7; tentatively, D is TRBD2 (5 bases). Germline V gene data show CDR1 as SNHLY and CDR2 as FYNNEI. This CDR3 has 15 amino acids. The germline V and J ends were trimmed by 6 bases and 6 bases, with 21 bases remaining between them. CDR3 nucleotides: TGTGCCAGCAGGATAGACCTTCGGGAAGGGAGCGAGCAGTACTTC. Protein sequence: CASRIDLREGSEQYF.

The rearrangement links TRBV9 to TRBJ2-2; 7 nucleotides line up with TRBD1. The ends lost 0 bases at V and 4 bases at J; junction bases unmatched: 3. CDR3 length: 15 residues. Germline V gene sequence: CDR1 SGDLS, CDR2 YYNGEE. This CDR3 is CASSVGTGGTGELFF. Written as DNA, the CDR3 is TGTGCCAGCAGCGTAGGGACAGGAGGCACCGGGGAGCTGTTTTTT.

The chain recombines TRBV19 with TRBJ1-4; possible D gene TRBD1, 6 bases. The germline gives CDR1 LNHDA, CDR2 SQIVND (reference sequence). This CDR3 spans 15 amino acids. V was trimmed by 3 bases and J by 3 bases, leaving 11 bases between them. The CDR3 coding sequence is TGTGCCAGTAGTATTGGTGGGGGCTCTAATGAAAAACTGTTTTTT. Translated, it gives CASSIGGGSNEKLFF.

The rearrangement joins TRBV20-1 to TRBJ1-5; no clear D gene. Trimming shortened V by 3 bases and J by 3 bases, and 9 bases separated the two germline ends. The germline gives CDR1 DFQATT, CDR2 SNEGSKA (reference sequence). The CDR3 has 13 residues. CDR3 DNA: TGCAGTGCTAGTGCCAGGATCAATCAGCCCCAGCATTTT. It codes for CSASARINQPQHF.

The gene calls are TRBV18 and TRBJ1-1; D gene uncertain. Germline CDR1 reads KGHSH; CDR2 reads LQKENI. CDR3 length: 16 residues. Between the trimmed V and J ends, which lost 1 base and 6 bases, there was a span of 18 bases. CDR3 sequence: CASSPQADQAWAEAFF. DNA of the CDR3: TGTGCCAGCTCACCACAAGCAGATCAGGCGTGGGCTGAAGCTTTCTTT.

The J gene is TRBJ2-6, the V gene TRBV30; D ambiguous. Germline V gene lookup returns CDR1 GTSNPN and CDR2 SVGIG (reference sequence). The V end was cut by 3 bases, the J end by 0 bases, with 6 bases between. The CDR3 consists of 14 residues. In DNA, the CDR3 is TGTGCCTGGAGCCAACTCTCTGGGGCCAACGTCCTGACTTTC. Translating gives CAWSQLSGANVLTF. The full variable domain, with the rest looked up from reference TRBV30 and TRBJ2-6, is SQTIHQWPATLVQPVGSPLSLECTVEGTSNPNLYWYRQAAGRGLQLLFYSVGIGQISSEVPQNLSASRPQDRQFILSSKKLLLSDSGFYLCAWSQLSGANVLTFGAGSRLTVL.

This chain joins TRBV3-1 (or the pseudogene TRBV3-2) and TRBJ1-3; tentative D call: TRBD1 (5 bases). This CDR3 region has 17 residues. V dropped 1 base and J dropped 1 base, with 14 bases sitting between them. CDR1 and CDR2 from the germline V gene are LGHDT and YNNKEL (reference sequence). The CDR3 DNA reads TGTGCCAGCAGCCAAGTCAAGGGGCAAACATCTGGAAACACCATATATTTT. The encoded protein is CASSQVKGQTSGNTIYF.

The V and J genes are TRBV4-3 and TRBJ1-4; D is unresolved. CDR3 size: 15 residues. Germline lookup yields CDR1 LGHNA and CDR2 YSLEER. Trimming shortened V by 1 base and J by 6 bases, and 12 bases separated the two germline ends. In nucleotides, the CDR3 is TGCGCCAGCAGCCAAGGTGGAGGGAGGGATGAAAAACTGTTTTTT. Protein sequence: CASSQGGGRDEKLFF.

This clone was observed a single time. CDR3 loop: CASSVAGGGLQETQYF. Written as DNA, the CDR3 is TGTGCCAGCAGCGTAGCTGGCGGGGGCCTCCAAGAGACCCAGTACTTC. V and J are TRBV9 and TRBJ2-5; weak D call: TRBD2 (7 bases). The ends were cut back, 0 bases at V and 1 base at J, with 13 bases in the middle. The germline V gene has CDR1 SGDLS and CDR2 YYNGEE. This CDR3 contains 16 residues.

The chain employs TRBV7-9 and TRBJ1-4; the D is unclear. The CDR3 extends over 14 amino acids. The germline V gene has CDR1 SEHNR and CDR2 FQNEAQ (reference sequence). With 3 bases removed from V and 6 bases from J, the gap between germline ends came to 11 bases. This CDR3 is CASSFSQSDEKLFF. The CDR3 DNA is TGTGCCAGCAGCTTTAGCCAGAGTGATGAAAAACTGTTTTTT. The whole variable domain, remainder taken from reference TRBV7-9 and TRBJ1-4, is DTGVSQNPRHKITKRGQNVTFRCDPISEHNRLYWYRQTLGQGPEFLTYFQNEAQLEKSRLLSDRFSAERPKGSFSTLEIQRTEQGDSAMYLCASSFSQSDEKLFFGSGTQLSVL.

The chain is built from TRBV5-4 and TRBJ2-2; D is possibly TRBD2 (6 bases). Germline values: CDR1 SGHNT, CDR2 YYREEE (reference sequence). The CDR3 totals 16 residues. The ends were cut back, 4 bases at V and 0 bases at J, with 13 bases in the middle. The CDR3 DNA is TGTGCCAGCAGCCCCGCCGGGACTCCGAACACCGGGGAGCTGTTTTTT. Protein sequence: CASSPAGTPNTGELFF.

The J gene is TRBJ2-1, the V gene TRBV19, with D possibly TRBD1 on 5 matching bases. The V gene's germline CDR1 is LNHDA and CDR2 SQIVND (reference sequence). The CDR3 consists of 13 residues. V gave up 4 bases and J gave up 9 bases, with 13 bases separating them. Written as DNA, the CDR3 is TGTGCCAGTAGTACCATGACAGCCCTTGAGCAGTTCTTC. It yields the protein CASSTMTALEQFF.

The chain links TRBV29-1 to TRBJ2-7; the D gene is possibly TRBD2 (5 bases). V lost 1 base, J lost 2 bases, and 9 bases lay in between. The CDR3 length is 13 residues. The germline V gene has CDR1 SQVTM and CDR2 ANQGSEA. The CDR3 DNA sequence: TGCAGCGTTGAAGTTGGGGAGCCCTACGAGCAGTACTTC. Protein product: CSVEVGEPYEQYF.